These T cell receptor beta chains were read from a single sample in a study of CD8 T cells in ankylosing spondylitis. TCRdb called the 5' RACE reads again in MiXCR, with one record for every CDR3 protein. The sample has about 35,000 distinct CDR3 sequences, less than 4% seen once. Sequencing was done on a sample of blood, either unsorted or a sorted T cell fraction (not recorded which). Receptor source: a male donor with ankylosing spondylitis or in good health (not recorded which). The CDR3 runs from the conserved cysteine through the conserved F or W. The D gene is left open where the match is weak. Some rows have no size entry. The others give once, few or many, or a class for an expanded clone.

clone size | J gene | V gene | D gene | CDR3 protein | CDR3 DNA
many | TRBJ2-2 | TRBV9 | TRBD1 | CASSGQVNTGELFF | TGTGCCAGCAGTGGACAGGTGAACACCGGGGAGCTGTTTTTT
many | TRBJ2-2 | TRBV9 | TRBD1 | CASSVTGAAAGELFF | TGTGCCAGCAGCGTTACAGGGGCGGCGGCCGGGGAGCTGTTTTTT
many | TRBJ2-3 | TRBV9 | TRBD2 | CASSVGALAGGADTQYF | TGTGCCAGCAGCGTAGGCGCGCTAGCCGGGGGGGCAGATACGCAGTATTTT
NA | TRBJ2-2 | TRBV9 | NA | CASSPQASGELFF | TGTGCCAGCAGCCCTCAAGCTTCCGGGGAGCTGTTTTTT
many | TRBJ2-3 | TRBV9 | NA | CASSFDITHGTDTQYF | TGTGCCAGCAGCTTCGACATAACTCATGGCACAGATACGCAGTATTTT
many | TRBJ2-6 | TRBV9 | TRBD2 | CASSVVGEHPNSGRNSGANVLTF | TGTGCCAGCAGCGTAGTAGGGGAACACCCTAACAGCGGGAGGAACTCTGGGGCCAACGTCCTGACTTTC
many | TRBJ2-6 | TRBV9 | NA | CASSVDPSSGANVLTF | TGTGCCAGCAGCGTAGACCCGAGCTCTGGGGCCAACGTCCTGACTTTC
many | TRBJ2-1 | TRBV9 | TRBD2 | CASSVGAGTSYNEQFF | TGTGCCAGCAGCGTAGGAGCGGGGACTTCCTACAATGAGCAGTTCTTC
many | TRBJ2-4 | TRBV9 | TRBD1 | CASSVAPGTGKNIQYF | TGTGCCAGCAGCGTAGCTCCGGGGACAGGGAAAAACATTCAGTACTTC
medium-sized | TRBJ1-2 | TRBV9 | NA | CASSVDGGSYGYTF | TGTGCCAGCAGCGTAGATGGAGGTTCGTATGGCTACACCTTC
many | TRBJ2-2 | TRBV9 | TRBD2 | CASSVGAGGHTGELFF | TGTGCCAGCAGCGTAGGGGCGGGAGGGCACACCGGGGAGCTGTTTTTT
many | TRBJ2-6 | TRBV9 | NA | CASGISGANVLTF | TGTGCCAGCGGAATCTCTGGGGCCAACGTCCTGACTTTC
medium-sized | TRBJ1-2 | TRBV9 | NA | CASSVGRGYGYTF | TGTGCCAGCAGCGTAGGCAGGGGCTATGGCTACACCTTC
many | TRBJ2-3 | TRBV9 | TRBD2 | CASSHGLATDTQYF | TGTGCCAGCAGCCACGGACTAGCGACAGATACGCAGTATTTT
many | TRBJ2-1 | TRBV9 | TRBD1 | CASSPGRTGGYNEQFF | TGTGCCAGCAGTCCGGGGAGGACAGGGGGTTACAATGAGCAGTTCTTC
many | TRBJ2-1 | TRBV9 | NA | CASSEQGFSPYNEQFF | TGTGCCAGCAGCGAGCAGGGGTTTAGTCCCTACAATGAGCAGTTCTTC
many | TRBJ2-1 | TRBV9 | NA | CASSPSGSAYNEQFF | TGTGCCAGCAGCCCCAGCGGGTCAGCCTACAATGAGCAGTTCTTC
many | TRBJ2-5 | TRBV21-1 | NA | CASSKIRPRLKTQYF | TGTGCCAGCAGCAAAATAAGGCCGAGGTTGAAAACCCAGTACTTC
many | TRBJ2-5 | TRBV9 | TRBD2 | CASSLREGLRLQTQYF | TGTGCCAGCAGCCTTCGGGAGGGTCTCCGTCTTCAGACCCAGTACTTC
many | TRBJ2-2 | TRBV9 | NA | CASSERGGNTGELFF | TGTGCCAGCTCCGAGAGGGGGGGCAACACCGGGGAGCTGTTTTTT
many | TRBJ1-2 | TRBV9 | NA | CASSRTQAGPYGYTF | TGTGCCAGCAGCCGGACACAGGCAGGGCCCTATGGCTACACCTTC
medium-sized | TRBJ2-2 | TRBV9 | NA | CASSVEGTGELFF | TGTGCCAGCAGCGTAGAGGGAACCGGGGAGCTGTTTTTT
many | TRBJ2-2 | TRBV9 | NA | CASSVAPDTGELFF | TGTGCCAGCAGCGTGGCACCCGACACCGGGGAGCTGTTTTTT
few | TRBJ1-1 | TRBV9 | NA | CASSVEGGNEAFF | TGTGCCAGCAGCGTAGAGGGGGGCAATGAAGCTTTCTTT
many | TRBJ2-5 | TRBV9 | TRBD2 | CASSPGLAQIGETQYF | TGTGCCAGCAGCCCCGGACTAGCGCAGATCGGAGAGACCCAGTACTTC
many | TRBJ2-2 | TRBV9 | NA | CASSVTPGHQTRAGELFF | TGTGCCAGCAGCGTAACCCCGGGACACCAAACACGGGCCGGGGAGCTGTTTTTT
NA | TRBJ2-3 | TRBV9 | NA | CASRGGSTDTQYF | TGTGCCAGCAGGGGCGGAAGCACAGATACGCAGTATTTT
many | TRBJ2-5 | TRBV9 | TRBD2 | CASSRGVRGPETQYF | TGTGCCAGCAGCCGGGGGGTTAGAGGCCCGGAGACCCAGTACTTC
many | TRBJ2-5 | TRBV9 | TRBD2 | CASSPRGGEETQYF | TGTGCCAGCAGCCCCCGGGGGGGCGAGGAGACCCAGTACTTC
many | TRBJ1-5 | TRBV24-1 | NA | CATSDLFGVAEGINQPQHF | TGTGCCACCAGTGATTTGTTTGGCGTGGCAGAGGGGATCAATCAGCCCCAGCATTTT
many | TRBJ2-5 | TRBV9 | NA | CASSVDTQETQYF | TGTGCCAGCAGCGTCGACACCCAAGAGACCCAGTACTTC
few | TRBJ2-5 | TRBV9 | NA | CASSVAFGRLETQYF | TGTGCCAGCAGCGTAGCTTTTGGGAGGCTAGAGACCCAGTACTTC
many | TRBJ2-2 | TRBV9 | NA | CASSVDPGMGAGELFF | TGTGCCAGCAGCGTAGATCCAGGGATGGGCGCCGGGGAGCTGTTTTTT
few | TRBJ2-3 | TRBV9 | TRBD1 | CASSVGDRGDTDTQYF | TGTGCCAGCAGCGTAGGTGACAGGGGCGACACAGATACGCAGTATTTT
many | TRBJ2-3 | TRBV9 | NA | CASSVEAHTDTQYF | TGTGCCAGCAGCGTAGAAGCCCACACAGATACGCAGTATTTT
many | TRBJ2-6 | TRBV9 | NA | CASSGGILGANVLTF | TGTGCCAGCAGCGGTGGGATTCTGGGGGCCAACGTCCTGACTTTC
many | TRBJ1-6 | TRBV9 | NA | CASSVAPVGYNSPLHF | TGTGCCAGCAGCGTAGCTCCGGTCGGTTATAATTCACCCCTCCACTTT
many | TRBJ2-1 | TRBV9 | NA | CASSPSRDYNEQFF | TGTGCCAGCAGCCCGTCCCGGGATTACAATGAGCAGTTCTTC
many | TRBJ1-2 | TRBV9 | TRBD1 | CASSPSQGANGYTF | TGTGCCAGCAGCCCATCACAGGGGGCGAATGGCTACACCTTC
many | TRBJ2-5 | TRBV9 | TRBD2 | CASSPTRPSGGARETQYF | TGTGCCAGCAGCCCTACCCGGCCTAGCGGGGGGGCCCGGGAGACCCAGTACTTC
NA | TRBJ2-1 | TRBV9 | NA | CASSVVGHFNNEQFF | TGTGCCAGCAGCGTAGTCGGCCACTTTAACAATGAGCAGTTCTTC